The sequence of this T cell receptor beta chain was determined in a study of beta chain features in type 1 diabetes. Whole-study findings and limits: When Type 1 diabetes patients were examined, their TCRB CDR3s proved moderately but significantly shorter in all four CD4+ subsets. A definitive answer on HLA type influencing TCRB rearrangement was not reached here. For cells with high TCR expression, cDNA sequencing could yield over-representation.

The isolated RNA, all of it, was reverse transcribed, so expressed TCRB transcripts were what got sequenced. Some clones are missing from TCRdb's copy, which holds only in-frame ones; the method was immunoSEQ multiplex PCR. The sample includes some 410,000 clones, about an eighth of them seen just once. One heparinised blood draw, averaging about 120 mL, came from each donor. On this clone: Its antigen remains unidentified.

The CDR3 sequence is 15 residues long. CDR1 is SEHNR, CDR2 FQNEAQ, per germline (reference sequence). J gave up 1 base and V 1 base, and 3 bases lay outside the gene matches. The source material was naive CD4+ T cells from blood. The clonotype was recovered from a woman aged 18-35 years in good health. The chain combines TRBV7-9 with TRBJ2-7, with TRBD1 matching 8 bases. CDR3 nucleotides: TGTGCCAGCAGCTTAGGGGGACAGGAGTCCTACGAGCAGTACGTC. Translating gives CASSLGGQESYEQYV.